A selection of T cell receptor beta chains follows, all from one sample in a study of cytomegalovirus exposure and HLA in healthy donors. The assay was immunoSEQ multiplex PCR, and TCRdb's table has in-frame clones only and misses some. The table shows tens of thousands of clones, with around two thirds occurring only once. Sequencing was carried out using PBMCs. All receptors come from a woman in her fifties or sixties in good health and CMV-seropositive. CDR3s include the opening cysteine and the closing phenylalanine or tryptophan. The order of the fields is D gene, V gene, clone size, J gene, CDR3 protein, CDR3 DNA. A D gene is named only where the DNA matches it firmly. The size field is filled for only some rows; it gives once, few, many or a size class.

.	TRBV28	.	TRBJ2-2	CASSSFGLDTGELFF	TGTGCCAGCAGTTCATTCGGACTCGACACCGGGGAGCTGTTTTTT
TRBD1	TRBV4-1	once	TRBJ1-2	CASRKGQYGYTF	TGCGCCAGCAGAAAGGGACAGTATGGCTACACCTTC
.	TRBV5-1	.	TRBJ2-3	CASSFQGPADTQYF	TGCGCCAGCAGCTTTCAGGGGCCGGCAGATACGCAGTATTTT
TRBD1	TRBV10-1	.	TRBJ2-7	CASGPGQAKYEQYF	TGCGCCAGCGGTCCGGGACAGGCGAAGTACGAGCAGTACTTC
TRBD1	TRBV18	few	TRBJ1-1	CASSPGTANTEAFF	TGTGCCAGCTCACCCGGGACAGCGAACACTGAAGCTTTCTTT
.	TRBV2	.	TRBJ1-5	CASSEVQISNQPQHF	TGTGCCAGCAGTGAAGTACAGATTAGCAATCAGCCCCAGCATTTT
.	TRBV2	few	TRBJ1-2	CASLGSGNYGYTF	TGTGCCAGCTTAGGCAGCGGGAACTATGGCTACACCTTC
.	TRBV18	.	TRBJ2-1	CASSPIIMGGLNEQFF	TGTGCCAGCTCACCAATCATAATGGGGGGGCTGAATGAGCAGTTCTTC
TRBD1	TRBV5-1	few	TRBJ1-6	CASSLLTGTGDSPLHF	TGCGCCAGCAGCTTGCTAACCGGGACAGGGGATTCACCCCTCCACTTT
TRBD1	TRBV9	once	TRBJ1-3	CASSGRTGPKGVGGNTIYF	TGTGCCAGCAGCGGACGGACAGGCCCTAAAGGAGTAGGTGGAAACACCATATATTTT
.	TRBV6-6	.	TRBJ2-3	CASSYRQEYTDTQYF	TGTGCCAGCAGTTACCGGCAGGAATACACAGATACGCAGTATTTT
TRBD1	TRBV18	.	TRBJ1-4	CASSPPAVTGEEKLFF	TGTGCCAGCTCACCACCGGCAGTGACAGGGGAGGAAAAACTGTTTTTT
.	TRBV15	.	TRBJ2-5	CATSREKAPGETQYF	TGTGCCACCAGCAGAGAAAAGGCCCCGGGGGAGACCCAGTACTTC
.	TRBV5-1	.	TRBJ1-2	CASSIDRDGYTF	TGCGCCAGCAGCATCGACAGAGATGGCTACACCTTC
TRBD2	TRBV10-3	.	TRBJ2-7	CASRTGLAGDYEQYF	TGTGCCAGCAGAACAGGACTAGCGGGGGACTACGAGCAGTACTTC
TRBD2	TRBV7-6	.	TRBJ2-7	CASSLTSETYEQYF	TGTGCCAGCAGCTTGACTAGCGAGACGTACGAGCAGTACTTC
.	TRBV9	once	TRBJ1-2	CASSVGELYGYTF	TGTGCCAGCAGCGTAGGAGAGCTCTATGGCTACACCTTC
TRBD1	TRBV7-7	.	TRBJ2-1	CASSLNTGDEQFF	TGTGCCAGCAGCTTGAATACAGGGGATGAGCAGTTCTTC
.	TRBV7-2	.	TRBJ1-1	CASSLVITEAFF	TGTGCCAGCAGTTTAGTTATTACTGAAGCTTTCTTT
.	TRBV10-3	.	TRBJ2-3	CAISEYGDQDTQYF	TGTGCCATCAGTGAGTACGGGGATCAAGATACGCAGTATTTT
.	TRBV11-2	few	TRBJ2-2	CASSPLKRRYTGELFF	TGTGCCAGCAGCCCCCTGAAGCGGAGATACACCGGGGAGCTGTTTTTT
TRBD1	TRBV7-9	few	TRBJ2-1	CSSSLYRGEDYNEQFF	TGTTCCAGCAGCTTATACAGGGGAGAGGACTACAATGAGCAGTTCTTC
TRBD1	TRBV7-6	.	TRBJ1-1	CASSFDRVNTEAFF	TGTGCCAGCAGCTTTGACAGGGTAAACACTGAAGCTTTCTTT
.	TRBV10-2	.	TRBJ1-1	CASGGGTEAFF	TGCGCCAGCGGGGGAGGTACTGAAGCTTTCTTT
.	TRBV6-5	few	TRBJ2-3	CASTVDRDTDTQYF	TGTGCCAGCACCGTCGACAGAGACACAGATACGCAGTATTTT
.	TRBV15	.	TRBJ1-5	CATSEGAGNQPQHF	TGTGCCACCAGCGAAGGAGCGGGGAATCAGCCCCAGCATTTT
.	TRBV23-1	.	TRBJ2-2	CASSHHGLTGELFF	TGCGCCAGCAGTCACCACGGGTTAACTGGGGAGCTGTTTTTT
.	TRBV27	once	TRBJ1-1	CASSPWGVNTEAFF	TGTGCCAGCTCCCCTTGGGGAGTGAACACTGAAGCTTTCTTT
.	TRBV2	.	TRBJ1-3	CASRGATGNTIYF	TGTGCCAGCAGGGGGGCTACTGGAAACACCATATATTTT
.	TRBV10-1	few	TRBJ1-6	CASSATGSNSPLHF	TGCGCCAGCAGTGCCACAGGGAGTAATTCACCCCTCCACTTT
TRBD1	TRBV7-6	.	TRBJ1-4	CASSLANPGQAGLIKLFF	TGTGCCAGCAGCTTAGCGAATCCAGGACAGGCCGGGTTGATAAAACTGTTTTTT
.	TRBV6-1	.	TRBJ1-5	CASGGPQHF	TGTGCCAGCGGAGGGCCCCAGCATTTT